The 20 T cell receptor beta chains listed next were all sequenced from one sample in a study of tumor and adjacent non-tumor tissue in lung cancer. No cell sorting was done before RNA was extracted from the tissue. Three rounds of nested PCR, following a modified ARM-PCR protocol, produced the TCRbeta library. TCRdb processed the multiplex PCR reads anew with MiXCR; each CDR3 protein has one entry. Seen here are approximately 76,000 distinct CDR3 sequences, 55% to 70% observed once, and the top ten hold roughly 12%. The specimen was lung tumor tissue. These receptors were taken from a woman in her seventies with non-small cell lung cancer.

This clonotype was seen a handful of times. The germline gene is not matched at one end of the junction; a read error may be the cause. The chain employs TRBV6-2 or TRBV6-3 and TRBJ2-2; TRBD1 might be the D (5 bases). Germline lookup yields CDR1 MNHEY and CDR2 SVGEGT. The CDR3 is made up of 15 amino acids. The CDR3 reads CANSLAGPNTGELFF. The CDR3 region has the DNA TGTGCCAACAGTTTGGCAGGGCCGAACACCGGGGAGCTGTTTTTT.

The chain uses TRBV28 and TRBJ2-4, with D maybe TRBD1 (6 bases). The CDR3 spans 15 residues. The germline V gene encodes CDR1 MDHEN and CDR2 SYDVKM. CDR3 amino acids: CVSSNPGQGVNIQYF. The CDR3 region has the DNA TGTGTCAGTTCGAATCCGGGACAAGGGGTAAACATTCAGTACTTC.

The chain employs TRBV12-3 or TRBV12-4 and TRBJ2-7, with D uncertain. With 6 bases removed from V and 0 bases from J, the gap between germline ends came to 15 bases. The CDR3 is 15 amino acids. CDR3 sequence: CASSPDRDDSYEQYF. The CDR3 nucleotides read TGTGCCAGCAGCCCCGATAGGGATGACTCCTACGAGCAGTACTTC.

The table lists this clonotype with many counts. V is TRBV7-9 and J is TRBJ2-1, with D unresolved. Germline V lookup: CDR1 SEHNR, CDR2 FQNEAQ (reference sequence). V was shortened by 7 bases and J by 0 bases, with 13 bases between the two germline ends. The CDR3 has 15 amino acids. The CDR3 region has the DNA TGTGCCAGCACCCCTCAGCAGAGCTCCTACAATGAGCAGTTCTTC. This gives the protein CASTPQQSSYNEQFF.

This clonotype came up many times. CDR3 protein: CSARHSGRGDNEQFF. Here the CDR3 DNA reads TGCAGTGCTAGACATAGCGGGAGGGGGGACAATGAGCAGTTCTTC. The chain joins TRBV20-1 to TRBJ2-1, with 11 bases identical to TRBD2. The CDR3 spans 15 residues. V gave up 2 bases and J gave up 5 bases; unmatched junction bases: 5. Germline V CDR1 and CDR2: DFQATT, SNEGSKA (reference sequence).

CDR3 nucleotide sequence: TGTGCCAGCAGTTACTCGTTGTCAGCTTGGGACACTGAAGCTTTCTTT. Amino acid sequence: CASSYSLSAWDTEAFF. The chain links TRBV6-2 or TRBV6-3 to TRBJ1-1; D is unclear. CDR3 length: 16 residues. In germline, CDR1 is MNHEY, CDR2 SVGEGT. The V gene lost 0 bases and the J gene lost 3 bases, with 14 bases spanning the gap.

About this clonotype: Germline and junction disagree at one end, which may indicate a read error. J is TRBJ2-7 and V is TRBV10-2, with D tentatively TRBD2 (5 bases). This CDR3 comprises 14 residues. Germline-derived CDR1 and CDR2 are WSHSY and SAAADI. The CDR3 region is CASRDHRETYEQYF. The CDR3 nucleotides are TGCGCCAGCAGGGACCACCGGGAAACCTACGAGCAATACTTC.

As to this clonotype: Compared with germline, one end of the junction differs, possibly owing to a read error. CDR3 nucleotides: TGCATTACCCTTAGCAGCGTAGAGAACACCGGGGAGCCGTTTTTT. Protein product: CITLSSVENTGEPFF. J is TRBJ2-2 and V is TRBV29-1, with D possibly matching TRBD2 (5 bases). Germline assignment: CDR1 SQVTM and CDR2 ANQGSEA. This CDR3 has 15 residues.

This rearrangement joins TRBV4-1 to TRBJ1-3; D remains ambiguous. The V end lost 10 bases, the J end lost 7 bases, and 14 bases lay between the germline ends. This CDR3 spans 12 amino acids. Germline assignment: CDR1 MGHRA and CDR2 YSYEKL. In DNA, the CDR3 is TGCGCCAAGTCGTTCCGGGATAACACCATATATTTT. Amino acid sequence: CAKSFRDNTIYF.

To note about this clonotype: A much larger clone lies one base from this, so it may be a read error. This chain uses TRBV20-1 with TRBJ2-1, with 7 bases that match TRBD2. CDR1 is DFQATT and CDR2 is SNEGSKA in the germline V gene (reference sequence). The CDR3 extends over 14 amino acids. In nucleotides, the CDR3 is TGCAGTGATAGACCAGCGGGACTTCGGAATGAGCAGTTCTTC. Its protein is CSDRPAGLRNEQFF.

Comment on this clonotype: The junction does not match germline at one end; this may be a read error. The rearrangement links TRBV12-3 or TRBV12-4 to TRBJ2-1; D might be TRBD2 (5 bases). The CDR3 length is 13 residues. CDR3 amino acids: CTSSLGVQDEQFF. The DNA for the CDR3 is TGTACCAGCAGCTTGGGAGTTCAAGATGAGCAGTTCTTC.

The rearrangement links TRBV6-6 to TRBJ2-3, with D perhaps matching TRBD2 (6 bases). V lost 9 bases, J lost 0 bases, and 22 bases lay in between. Germline values: CDR1 MNHNY, CDR2 SVGAGI (reference sequence). The CDR3 spans 17 residues. CDR3 region: CARSRPGRGSSTDTQYF. As DNA, the CDR3 is TGTGCCAGGAGTCGTCCCGGGAGAGGGTCGAGCACAGATACGCAGTATTTT.

On this clonotype itself: The germline gene is not matched at one end of the junction; a read error may be the cause. The chain recombines TRBV29-1 with TRBJ1-2; D gene unclear. This CDR3 spans 13 amino acids. Germline assignment: CDR1 SQVTM and CDR2 ANQGSEA. CDR3 amino acids: CSAATSNNYGYTF. The CDR3 DNA reads as TGCAGCGCCGCGACATCGAATAACTATGGCTATACCTTC.

About this clonotype: This sequence may be a read error, since a much larger clone differs from it by one base. The rearrangement uses TRBV20-1 and TRBJ2-3; D remains unclear. With 2 bases removed from V and 1 base from J, the gap between germline ends came to 13 bases. The CDR3 contains 15 residues. Germline V CDR1 and CDR2: DFQATT, SNEGSKA (reference sequence). The CDR3 DNA reads as TGCAGTGCTAGACATTCGCGCCCCGGCACAGATACGCAGTATTTT. It codes for CSARHSRPGTDTQYF.

Worth noting for this clonotype: At one of its ends the junction is not consistent with the germline gene, which may arise from a read error. CDR3 in amino acids: CASNDNRVVNTGELFF. Written as DNA, the CDR3 is TGTGCCAGCAATGATAACAGGGTCGTGAACACCGGGGAGCTCTTTTTT. The V call is TRBV9, the J call TRBJ2-2, with D perhaps TRBD1 (6 bases). CDR1 and CDR2 from the germline V gene are SGDLS and YYNGEE. This CDR3 has 16 residues.

About this clonotype itself: At one end the junction does not follow the germline gene, possibly because of a read error. CDR3 loop: CASSLRSGGTHEQYF. The CDR3 region has the DNA TGTGCCAGCAGCTTAAGGTCAGGGGGCACCCACGAGCAGTATTTC. The chain carries TRBV11-3 and TRBJ2-7; 8 bases match TRBD1. The CDR3 contains 15 residues. Germline CDR1 is SGHNT and CDR2 is YENEEA. The whole variable domain, filled in from reference TRBV11-3 and TRBJ2-7, reads EAGVVQSPRYKIIEKKQPVAFWCNPISGHNTLYWYLQNLGQGPELLIRYENEEAVDDSQLPKDRFSAERLKGVDSTLKIQPAELGDSAVYLCASSLRSGGTHEQYFGPGTRLTVT.

V gene TRBV20-1 combines with J gene TRBJ2-2, with D perhaps matching TRBD1 (5 bases). The V end lost 1 base, the J end lost 7 bases, and 16 bases lay between the germline ends. This CDR3 contains 15 residues. CDR1 DFQATT and CDR2 SNEGSKA come from the germline V gene (reference sequence). CDR3 loop: CSARAGLRFGGELFF. The CDR3 DNA follows: TGCAGTGCTAGAGCAGGGTTACGGTTTGGCGGGGAGCTGTTTTTT.

Concerning this clonotype: With a much larger clone just one base away, this may be a read error. The rearrangement links TRBV14 to TRBJ1-2; D is perhaps TRBD1 (5 bases). Germline CDR1 is SGHDN and CDR2 is FVKESK. V lost 0 bases, J lost 13 bases, and 9 bases lay in between. The CDR3 is 11 residues long. In DNA, the CDR3 is TGTGCCAGCAGCCAAGAGACCAGGGTCACCTTC. This translates into CASSQETRVTF.

Worth noting for this clonotype: Being one base from a much bigger clone, this may be a read error. The CDR3 loop is CATSLEGGTADTQYF. The DNA of the CDR3 is TGCGCCACCAGCTTGGAGGGGGGCACTGCAGATACGCAGTATTTT. This rearrangement joins TRBV5-1 to TRBJ2-3, with D possibly called TRBD1 or TRBD2 (6 bases each). The germline V gene encodes CDR1 SGHRS and CDR2 YFSETQ. This CDR3 is 15 amino acids long.

Here the CDR3 reads CASSQESSGLESQDTQYF. The CDR3 DNA is TGTGCCAGCAGCCAAGAGAGTAGCGGACTAGAGTCCCAGGATACGCAGTATTTT. The V and J genes are TRBV14 and TRBJ2-3, with 7 bases lining up with TRBD2. The CDR3 has 18 amino acids. V dropped 0 bases and J dropped 6; count of bases not matched to a gene: 15. Germline V gene lookup returns CDR1 SGHDN and CDR2 FVKESK.